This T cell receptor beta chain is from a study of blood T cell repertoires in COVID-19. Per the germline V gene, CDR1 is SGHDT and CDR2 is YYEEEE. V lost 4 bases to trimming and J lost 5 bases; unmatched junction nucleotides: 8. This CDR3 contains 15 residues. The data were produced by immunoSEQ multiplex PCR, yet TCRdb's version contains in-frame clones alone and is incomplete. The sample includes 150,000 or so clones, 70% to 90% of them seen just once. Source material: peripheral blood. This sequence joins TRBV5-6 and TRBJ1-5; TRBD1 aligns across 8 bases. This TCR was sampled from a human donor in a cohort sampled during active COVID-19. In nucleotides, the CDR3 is TGTGCCAGCAGCCCCGGGACAGGAAACGATCAGCCCCAGCATTTT. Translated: CASSPGTGNDQPQHF.